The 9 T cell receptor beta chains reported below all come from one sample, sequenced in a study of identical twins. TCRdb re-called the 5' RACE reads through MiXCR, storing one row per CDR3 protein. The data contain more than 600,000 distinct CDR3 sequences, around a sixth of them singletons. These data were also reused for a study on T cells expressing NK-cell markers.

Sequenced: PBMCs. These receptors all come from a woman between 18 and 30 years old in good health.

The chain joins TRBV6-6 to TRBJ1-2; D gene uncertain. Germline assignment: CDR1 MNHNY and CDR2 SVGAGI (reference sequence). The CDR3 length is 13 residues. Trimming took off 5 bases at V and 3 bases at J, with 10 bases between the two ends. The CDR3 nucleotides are TGTGCCAGCAGTCCCTCGACGGACTATGGCTACACCTTC. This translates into CASSPSTDYGYTF.

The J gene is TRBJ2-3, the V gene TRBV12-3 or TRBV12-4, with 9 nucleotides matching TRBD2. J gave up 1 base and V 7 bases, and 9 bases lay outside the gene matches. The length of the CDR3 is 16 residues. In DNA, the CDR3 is TGTGCCAGCAAAGTTCGTTTAGCGGGGGGCACAGATACGCAGTATTTT. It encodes CASKVRLAGGTDTQYF.

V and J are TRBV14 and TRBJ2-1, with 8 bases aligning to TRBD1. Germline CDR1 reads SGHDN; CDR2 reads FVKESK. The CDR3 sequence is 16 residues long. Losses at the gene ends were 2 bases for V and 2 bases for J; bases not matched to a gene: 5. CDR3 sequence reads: CASSQYGQGAYNEQFF. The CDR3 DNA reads TGTGCCAGCAGCCAATACGGACAGGGCGCCTACAATGAGCAGTTCTTC. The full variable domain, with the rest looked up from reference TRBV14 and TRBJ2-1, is EAGVTQFPSHSVIEKGQTVTLRCDPISGHDNLYWYRRVMGKEIKFLLHFVKESKQDESGMPNNRFLAERTGGTYSTLKVQPAELEDSGVYFCASSQYGQGAYNEQFFGPGTRLTVL.

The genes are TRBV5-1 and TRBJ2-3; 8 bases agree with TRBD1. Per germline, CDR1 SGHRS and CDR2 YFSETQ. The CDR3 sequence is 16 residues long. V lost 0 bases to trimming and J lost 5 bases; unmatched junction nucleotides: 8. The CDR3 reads CASSLDVRGLVDTQYF. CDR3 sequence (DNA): TGCGCCAGCAGCTTGGATGTCAGGGGGCTTGTAGATACGCAGTATTTT.

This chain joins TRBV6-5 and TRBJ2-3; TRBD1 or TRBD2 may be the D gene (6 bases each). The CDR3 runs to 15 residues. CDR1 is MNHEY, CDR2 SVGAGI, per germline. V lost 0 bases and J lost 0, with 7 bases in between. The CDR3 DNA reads TGTGCCAGCAGTTACTCCGGGGGCAGCACAGATACGCAGTATTTT. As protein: CASSYSGGSTDTQYF.

The CDR3 region is CSATNDNYEQYF. The CDR3 coding sequence is TGCAGTGCCACGAACGACAACTACGAGCAGTACTTC. The rearrangement links TRBV20-1 to TRBJ2-7; the D is unclear. Per the germline V gene, CDR1 is DFQATT and CDR2 is SNEGSKA (reference sequence). The CDR3 has 12 amino acids. The V end lost 6 bases, the J end lost 3 bases, and 12 bases lay between the germline ends.

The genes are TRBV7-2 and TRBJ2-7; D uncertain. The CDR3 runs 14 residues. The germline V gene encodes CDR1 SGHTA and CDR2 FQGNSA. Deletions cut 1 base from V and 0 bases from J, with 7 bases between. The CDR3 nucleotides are TGTGCCAGCAGCTTAGGAATAACCTCCTACGAGCAGTACTTC. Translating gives CASSLGITSYEQYF.

Here the CDR3 DNA reads TGTGCCAGCAGTGGGTCCGGGACAGGGGTACCCTACGAGCAGTACTTC. Its translation is CASSGSGTGVPYEQYF. The chain has TRBV6-1 and TRBJ2-7; 10 bases are a match to TRBD1. Germline V gives CDR1 MNHNS, CDR2 SASEGT. The V gene end was trimmed by 4 bases and the J gene end by 2 bases; junction bases not matched to a gene: 8. CDR3 length equals 16 residues.

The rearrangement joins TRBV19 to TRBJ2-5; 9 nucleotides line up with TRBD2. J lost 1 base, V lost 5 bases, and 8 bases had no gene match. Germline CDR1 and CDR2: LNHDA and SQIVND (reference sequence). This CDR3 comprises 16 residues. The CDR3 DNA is TGTGCCAGTAGTCCCGCCGGGACTAGCATCCAAGAGACCCAGTACTTC. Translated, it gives CASSPAGTSIQETQYF.